The clone carrying this T cell receptor (beta chain) has just one count. Sequencing used immunoSEQ multiplex PCR; TCRdb keeps in-frame clones, though not all of them. The sample records about 2.4 million clones, 80% to 95% being singletons. This record comes from a study of shared clonotypes between healthy human individuals. The TCR sequence derives from a man aged 18 to 29 in good health. Some clones in this sample may be carry-over from other donors' samples. Sequenced input: naive CD4+ T cells from PBMCs. Subset: CD45RA+ positively selected.

The CDR3 is CASSGGVLASTPDTQYF. CDR3 DNA: TGTGCCAGCAGCGGTGGGGTGTTGGCTAGTACTCCAGATACGCAGTATTTT. The chain carries TRBV9 and TRBJ2-3; D ambiguous. Germline CDR1 SGDLS, CDR2 YYNGEE. With 3 bases removed from V and 4 bases from J, the gap between germline ends came to 21 bases. The CDR3 consists of 17 residues.